These 29 T cell receptor beta chains came from one sample sequenced in a study of T cell clonotyping in hematopoietic cell transplantation. The protocol was immunoSEQ multiplex PCR, while the TCRdb copy is restricted to in-frame clones and leaves out a portion. Among some 40,000 clones listed, 85% were seen once. Time point given: recipient sample about 28 days before transplant, after cytoreduction. The input for sequencing was peripheral blood mononuclear cells, taken before stem cell transplant. The receptors derive from a man in his sixties with acute myeloid leukemia. Some clones in this sample may be carry-over from other donors' samples.

The chain is built from TRBV7-2 and TRBJ1-5, with D hard to call. Germline CDR1 reads SGHTA; CDR2 reads FQGNSA. V gave up 4 bases and J gave up 5 bases, with 9 bases separating them. CDR3 size: 13 residues. DNA of the CDR3: TGTGCCAGCAGCTCCGACATTTATCAGCCCCAGCATTTT. As protein: CASSSDIYQPQHF.

The chain couples TRBV5-4 to TRBJ2-7; no reliable D call. V was cut by 2 bases and J by 6 bases, with 18 bases left in between. Germline V gene lookup returns CDR1 SGHNT and CDR2 YYREEE (reference sequence). The CDR3 extends over 15 amino acids. The DNA of the CDR3 is TGTGCCAGCAGCTTTCCTGGCTCCCCGTGGGCCGAGCAGTACTTC. This encodes CASSFPGSPWAEQYF.

This chain joins TRBV4-3 and TRBJ2-7; D remains ambiguous. The CDR3 is made up of 16 amino acids. The germline V gene has CDR1 LGHNA and CDR2 YSLEER. Trimming took 3 bases from V and 2 from J, leaving 17 bases between them. The CDR3 reads CASSHGMTFQTYEQYF. CDR3 in DNA: TGCGCCAGCAGCCATGGTATGACCTTTCAAACCTACGAGCAGTACTTC.

This chain links TRBV6-5 with TRBJ2-3, with D unclear. Germline V gene lookup returns CDR1 MNHEY and CDR2 SVGAGI. Trimming took off 6 bases at V and 5 bases at J, with 12 bases between the two ends. The CDR3 covers 13 residues. The CDR3 bases are TGTGCCAGCAGACAACCGGGTGGAGATACGCAGTATTTT. Translating it yields CASRQPGGDTQYF.

The chain combines TRBV30 with TRBJ2-7; D is ambiguous. This CDR3 region has 12 residues. Germline lookup yields CDR1 GTSNPN and CDR2 SVGIG (reference sequence). V gave up 1 base and J gave up 4 bases, with 8 bases separating them. CDR3 region: CAWSGSPYEQYF. CDR3 in DNA: TGTGCCTGGAGTGGGAGTCCATACGAGCAGTACTTC.

This chain links TRBV4-1 with TRBJ1-4, with TRBD1 matching 7 bases. Germline CDR1 and CDR2: MGHRA and YSYEKL. The trim removed 2 bases at V and 0 bases at J, leaving 6 bases unmatched. The CDR3 consists of 17 residues. The CDR3 nucleotides are TGCGCCAGCAGCCAAACCCCAGGGACAGCAACTAATGAAAAACTGTTTTTT. It yields the protein CASSQTPGTATNEKLFF.

V usage is TRBV9 and J usage is TRBJ2-5; 7 bases line up with TRBD1. CDR1 and CDR2 from the germline V gene are SGDLS and YYNGEE. The length of the CDR3 is 17 residues. The V and J ends lost 0 bases and 5 bases, in that order; junction bases with no gene match: 13. CDR3 in DNA: TGTGCCAGCAGCGTAGAGGGACAGATAAACCCGAGGGAGACCCAGTACTTC. Amino acid sequence: CASSVEGQINPRETQYF.

The V call is TRBV11-2, the J call TRBJ2-5, with D tentatively TRBD1 or TRBD2 (7 bases each). Germline CDR1 and CDR2: SGHAT and FQNNGV. This CDR3 has 16 amino acids. V shed 4 bases and J shed 1 base, with 16 bases lying between them. As DNA, the CDR3 is TGTGCCAGCAGCTCCACCTGGGAGGGGGCCCAAGAGACCCAGTACTTC. As protein: CASSSTWEGAQETQYF. The entire variable domain, with the rest obtained from reference TRBV11-2 and TRBJ2-5, is as follows: EAGVAQSPRYKIIEKRQSVAFWCNPISGHATLYWYQQILGQGPKLLIQFQNNGVVDDSQLPKDRFSAERLKGVDSTLKIQPAKLEDSAVYLCASSSTWEGAQETQYFGPGTRLLVL.

The chain combines TRBV4-3 with TRBJ1-5; D possibly corresponds to TRBD1 (6 bases). Trimming removed 0 bases at V and 1 base at J, with 13 bases between. Looked up from germline, CDR1 is LGHNA and CDR2 is YSLEER. The CDR3 sequence is 17 residues long. The CDR3 DNA reads TGCGCCAGCAGCCAAGATCTCGGTGGGGGCAGCAATCAGCCCCAGCATTTT. Residues: CASSQDLGGGSNQPQHF.

The chain employs TRBV29-1 and TRBJ2-5; TRBD2 is a possible D gene (5 bases). V was clipped by 5 bases and J by 6 bases, with 16 bases between them. The CDR3 is 13 amino acids. Germline V gives CDR1 SQVTM, CDR2 ANQGSEA. The CDR3 loop is CSVSPDRRQTQYF. For the CDR3, the DNA is TGCAGCGTTAGTCCGGACCGGAGGCAGACCCAGTACTTC.

The genes are TRBV2 and TRBJ1-6; D is possibly TRBD1 (6 bases). The V gene lost 6 bases and the J gene lost 6 bases, with 15 bases spanning the gap. The germline V gene has CDR1 SNHLY and CDR2 FYNNEI. This CDR3 comprises 15 residues. The DNA for the CDR3 is TGTGCCAGCAGGGACGGACGGGGGCTTAATTCACCCCTCCACTTT. Translation: CASRDGRGLNSPLHF.

The genes are TRBV7-2 and TRBJ2-1; a weak D match, TRBD2 (6 bases). Germline lookup yields CDR1 SGHTA and CDR2 FQGNSA. Trimming removed 2 bases from V and 9 bases from J, with 17 bases in between. The CDR3 spans 15 residues. This CDR3 is CASSLIPTRSVEQFF. The CDR3, as DNA: TGTGCCAGCAGCTTAATACCGACTAGGTCTGTTGAGCAGTTCTTC.

The chain has TRBV6-5 and TRBJ1-5; the match to TRBD1 covers 7 bases. Trimming took 6 bases from V and 6 from J; bases not matched to a gene: 5. Germline CDR1 reads MNHEY; CDR2 reads SVGAGI. This CDR3 has 13 amino acids. The CDR3 loop reads CASREYRGQPQHF. The CDR3 DNA reads as TGTGCCAGCAGAGAGTACAGGGGTCAGCCCCAGCATTTT.

The V call is TRBV5-1, the J call TRBJ2-5; possible D gene TRBD2, 5 bases. Germline V gene sequence: CDR1 SGHRS, CDR2 YFSETQ. This CDR3 spans 14 amino acids. The V end was cut by 4 bases, the J end by 5 bases, with 15 bases between. The CDR3 sequence is CASSLPLDLETQYF. The CDR3 DNA reads TGCGCCAGCAGCCTACCACTAGATTTGGAGACCCAGTACTTC. Variable domain in full (rest from reference TRBV5-1 and TRBJ2-5): KAGVTQTPRYLIKTRGQQVTLSCSPISGHRSVSWYQQTPGQGLQFLFEYFSETQRNKGNFPGRFSGRQFSNSRSEMNVSTLELGDSALYLCASSLPLDLETQYFGPGTRLLVL.

The rearrangement links TRBV6-5 to TRBJ1-2; 12 bases align to TRBD1. The CDR3 consists of 15 residues. Germline V gene sequence: CDR1 MNHEY, CDR2 SVGAGI. Trimming at V came to 5 bases and at J to 2 bases, leaving 3 bases not matched to a gene. The CDR3 DNA sequence: TGTGCCAGCAGTCCGGGGACAGGGGGCAACTATGGCTACACCTTC. Amino acids: CASSPGTGGNYGYTF.

The chain uses TRBV7-8 and TRBJ1-2; TRBD1 aligns across 11 bases. This CDR3 has 16 amino acids. Germline V gene lookup returns CDR1 SGHVS and CDR2 FQNEAQ. The junction had 9 bases not matched to a gene; V was cut back by 5 bases and J by 4 bases. DNA of the CDR3: TGTGCCAGCAGCGACGGGACAGGGGGTCCTGTCTATGGCTACACCTTC. Its translation is CASSDGTGGPVYGYTF.

This clone is a singleton in its sample. The chain combines TRBV6-5 with TRBJ1-3, with D uncertain. This CDR3 spans 14 amino acids. CDR1 is MNHEY and CDR2 is SVGAGI in the germline V gene. With 0 bases removed from V and 3 bases from J, the gap between germline ends came to 6 bases. CDR3 sequence: CASSYSTSGNTIYF. The CDR3, as DNA: TGTGCCAGCAGTTACTCGACTAGTGGAAACACCATATATTTT.

V usage is TRBV9 and J usage is TRBJ1-2; maybe TRBD1 (6 bases). Germline CDR1 and CDR2: SGDLS and YYNGEE. Trimming removed 0 bases at V and 4 bases at J, with 13 bases between. The CDR3 loop spans 15 amino acids. CDR3 amino acids: CASSVALGGGYGYTF. The CDR3 DNA reads as TGTGCCAGCAGCGTAGCTTTGGGAGGGGGCTATGGCTACACCTTC.

The V call is TRBV28, the J call TRBJ1-2; D not resolved. Trimming cost V 7 bases and J 5 bases, with 17 bases left between them. The germline V gene has CDR1 MDHEN and CDR2 SYDVKM. This CDR3 comprises 14 residues. The CDR3 loop is CASNIPGFGYGYTF. In DNA form, the CDR3 reads TGTGCCAGCAACATCCCTGGCTTTGGGTATGGCTACACCTTC.

The chain is built from TRBV9 and TRBJ2-7; 9 nucleotides agree with TRBD1. The CDR3 totals 17 residues. The trim removed 3 bases at V and 6 bases at J, leaving 16 bases unmatched. In germline, CDR1 is SGDLS, CDR2 YYNGEE. CDR3 region: CASSAPGRGQGRSEQYF. The CDR3 nucleotides are TGTGCCAGCAGCGCCCCTGGACGGGGACAGGGTCGGTCCGAGCAGTACTTC.

The V gene is TRBV5-1, the J gene TRBJ1-3; D ambiguous. This CDR3 spans 11 amino acids. Germline CDR1 SGHRS, CDR2 YFSETQ. The V gene lost 0 bases and the J gene lost 8 bases, with 3 bases spanning the gap. The CDR3 reads CASSLGDTIYF. CDR3 nucleotides: TGCGCCAGCAGCTTGGGAGACACCATATATTTT.

The chain employs TRBV19 and TRBJ1-1; D is unclear. Germline values: CDR1 LNHDA, CDR2 SQIVND (reference sequence). Deletions cut 5 bases from V and 4 bases from J, with 14 bases between. The CDR3 consists of 14 residues. The CDR3 sequence: CASSFGEVGTEAFF. CDR3 nucleotide sequence: TGTGCCAGTAGTTTCGGGGAGGTGGGCACTGAAGCTTTCTTT. Full variable domain (remainder filled in from reference TRBV19 and TRBJ1-1): DGGITQSPKYLFRKEGQNVTLSCEQNLNHDAMYWYRQDPGQGLRLIYYSQIVNDFQKGDIAEGYSVSREKKESFPLTVTSAQKNPTAFYLCASSFGEVGTEAFFGQGTRLTVV.

The gene calls are TRBV4-1 and TRBJ1-5; tentatively, D is TRBD1 (5 bases). Germline CDR1 and CDR2: MGHRA and YSYEKL. The CDR3 runs to 16 residues. V lost 1 base to trimming and J lost 0 bases, with 10 bases between them. CDR3 sequence: CASSQVSGGSNQPQHF. The CDR3 DNA reads as TGCGCCAGCAGCCAAGTTTCCGGGGGTAGCAATCAGCCCCAGCATTTT.

The rearrangement joins TRBV4-3 to TRBJ1-4, with 10 bases identical to TRBD1. Looked up from germline, CDR1 is LGHNA and CDR2 is YSLEER. CDR3 length equals 15 residues. Trimming at V came to 2 bases and at J to 6 bases, leaving 3 bases not matched to a gene. CDR3 residues: CASSQIDRGHEKLFF. The CDR3 nucleotides read TGCGCCAGCAGCCAAATCGACAGGGGGCATGAAAAACTGTTTTTT.

This clone was recorded only once. This chain uses TRBV18 with TRBJ2-7; D is perhaps TRBD1 or TRBD2 (6 bases each). The germline V gene has CDR1 KGHSH and CDR2 LQKENI. V lost 6 bases and J lost 7, with 19 bases in between. There are 14 residues in the CDR3. CDR3 region: CASSRTGAAGEQYF. The CDR3 bases are TGTGCCAGCTCCAGAACGGGGGCTGCTGGGGAGCAGTACTTC.

The chain joins TRBV5-8 to TRBJ2-7; D uncertain. CDR1 is SGHTS and CDR2 is YDEGEE in the germline V gene. The CDR3 is 14 residues long. The V end was cut by 0 bases, the J end by 3 bases, with 10 bases between. The DNA of the CDR3 is TGTGCCAGCAGCTTGGCCCCGCTACTCTACGAGCAGTACTTC. Translated, it gives CASSLAPLLYEQYF. The whole variable domain, filled in from reference TRBV5-8 and TRBJ2-7, reads EAGVTQSPTHLIKTRGQQATLRCSPISGHTSVYWYQQALGLGLQFLLWYDEGEERNRGNFPPRFSGRQFPNYSSELNVNALELEDSALYLCASSLAPLLYEQYFGPGTRLTVT.

As to this clone: Other DNA sequences from this sample encode an identical CDR3 as well. This chain joins TRBV6-5 and TRBJ2-1; a weak D match, TRBD2 (6 bases). The CDR3 runs 13 residues. Trimming removed 2 bases at V and 4 bases at J, with 6 bases between. Germline V gene data show CDR1 as MNHEY and CDR2 as SVGAGI. The CDR3 loop is CASSYREYNEQFF. In DNA form, the CDR3 reads TGTGCCAGCAGTTACCGGGAGTACAATGAGCAGTTCTTC.

V usage is TRBV7-9 and J usage is TRBJ1-1; no reliable D call. V lost 7 bases to trimming and J lost 0 bases, with 9 bases between them. The CDR3 is 13 amino acids. The germline CDR1 and CDR2 sequences are SEHNR and FQNEAQ (reference sequence). The CDR3 spells CASIVELNTEAFF. The CDR3 nucleotides are TGTGCCAGCATCGTCGAGTTGAACACTGAAGCTTTCTTT. Together with reference TRBV7-9 and TRBJ1-1, the CDR3 gives the full variable domain: DTGVSQNPRHKITKRGQNVTFRCDPISEHNRLYWYRQTLGQGPEFLTYFQNEAQLEKSRLLSDRFSAERPKGSFSTLEIQRTEQGDSAMYLCASIVELNTEAFFGQGTRLTVV.

The V gene is TRBV30, the J gene TRBJ1-6, with D hard to call. Per germline, CDR1 GTSNPN and CDR2 SVGIG (reference sequence). Deletions cut 3 bases from V and 7 bases from J, with 10 bases between. CDR3 size: 13 residues. Here the CDR3 DNA reads TGTGCCTGGAGCAAGTTTGGAAATTCACCCCTCCACTTT. It translates to CAWSKFGNSPLHF.